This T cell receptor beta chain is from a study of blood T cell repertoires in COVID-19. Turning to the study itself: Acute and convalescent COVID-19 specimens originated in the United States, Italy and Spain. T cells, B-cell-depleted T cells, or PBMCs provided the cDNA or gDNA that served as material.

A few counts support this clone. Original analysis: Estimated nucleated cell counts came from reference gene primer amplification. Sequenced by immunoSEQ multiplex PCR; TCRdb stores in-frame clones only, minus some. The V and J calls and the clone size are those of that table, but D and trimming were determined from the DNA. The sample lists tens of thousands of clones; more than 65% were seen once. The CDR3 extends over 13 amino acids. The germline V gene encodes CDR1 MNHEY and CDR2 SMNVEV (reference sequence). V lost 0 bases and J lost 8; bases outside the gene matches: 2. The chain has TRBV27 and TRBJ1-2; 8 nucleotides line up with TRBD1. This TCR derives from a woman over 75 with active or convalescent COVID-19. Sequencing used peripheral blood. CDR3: CASSLSDRVGYTF. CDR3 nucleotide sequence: TGTGCCAGCAGTTTATCGGACAGGGTCGGCTACACCTTC.